The 15 T cell receptor beta chains listed next were all sequenced from one sample in a study of Ad26.COV2.S vaccination and SARS-CoV-2 variants. Treatment noted: about 20 received Ad26.COV2.S at low or high dose, single or two shots; a few received placebo; per-sample allocation not given. Day 63 after the first injection of vaccine or placebo was the sampling time. Sequencing was performed with immunoSEQ multiplex PCR; in TCRdb, only in-frame clones are kept and a portion is missing. Seen here are 400,000 to 450,000 clones, less than 95% observed once, and the top ten hold 4.3%. The sample in question was peripheral blood, obtained in a trial of Ad26.COV2.S vaccine versus placebo. The source is a person aged 18 to 59 who received the Ad26.COV2.S COVID-19 vaccine or a placebo.

This clone showed up just once. The V call is TRBV6-2 or TRBV6-3, the J call TRBJ1-5; possibly TRBD1 for D (5 bases). Between the trimmed V and J ends, which lost 5 bases and 3 bases, there was a span of 11 bases. This CDR3 is 14 amino acids long. Germline CDR1 reads MNHEY; CDR2 reads SVGEGT. CDR3 protein: CASSNGGYNQPQHF. CDR3 DNA: TGTGCCAGCAGTAACGGGGGATACAATCAGCCCCAGCATTTT.

The chain uses TRBV25-1 and TRBJ2-7; D gene unclear. The CDR3 covers 12 residues. Germline assignment: CDR1 MGHDK and CDR2 SYGVNS. V dropped 1 base and J dropped 0 bases, with 1 base sitting between them. The CDR3 region has the DNA TGTGCCAGCAGTGAATCCTCCTACGAGCAGTACTTC. Amino acid sequence: CASSESSYEQYF.

V and J are TRBV18 and TRBJ1-2; D remains ambiguous. This CDR3 region has 13 residues. Germline loops: CDR1 KGHSH, CDR2 LQKENI. V dropped 1 base and J dropped 3 bases, with 6 bases sitting between them. CDR3 coding DNA: TGTGCCAGCTCACCACGCCAGGACTATGGCTACACCTTC. Protein sequence: CASSPRQDYGYTF.

This chain connects TRBV19 to TRBJ2-7, with D possibly matching TRBD1 (5 bases). Germline CDR1 LNHDA, CDR2 SQIVND (reference sequence). V was pared by 2 bases and J by 3 bases, with 14 bases between. This CDR3 has 15 amino acids. CDR3 DNA sequence: TGTGCCAGTAGTATAACTGCGGCTAGGGGCTACGAGCAGTACTTC. It translates to CASSITAARGYEQYF.

The sample holds a few counts of this clone. This chain joins TRBV7-9 and TRBJ2-7; 10 nucleotides align to TRBD1. Germline loops: CDR1 SEHNR, CDR2 FQNEAQ (reference sequence). The CDR3 covers 15 residues. V gave up 0 bases and J gave up 2 bases; unmatched junction bases: 1. In DNA, the CDR3 is TGTGCCAGCAGCTTAGCGGGGACAGGGGCCTACGAGCAGTACTTC. Translated: CASSLAGTGAYEQYF.

The V and J genes are TRBV27 and TRBJ2-7; D remains unclear. The CDR3 spans 13 residues. Trimming removed 6 bases from V and 3 bases from J, with 12 bases in between. Germline CDR1 reads MNHEY; CDR2 reads SMNVEV (reference sequence). DNA of the CDR3: TGTGCCAGCAGCCCCGGACCCTTCTACGAGCAGTACTTC. As protein: CASSPGPFYEQYF.

This chain connects TRBV9 to TRBJ1-1; D unresolved. CDR3 size: 13 residues. Trimming took 4 bases from V and 4 from J, leaving 11 bases between them. Germline V gene data show CDR1 as SGDLS and CDR2 as YYNGEE. CDR3 DNA: TGTGCCAGCAGCAAAATTTTGGGCACTGAAGCTTTCTTT. Translation: CASSKILGTEAFF. The full variable domain, rest sourced from reference TRBV9 and TRBJ1-1, is DSGVTQTPKHLITATGQRVTLRCSPRSGDLSVYWYQQSLDQGLQFLIQYYNGEERAKGNILERFSAQQFPDLHSELNLSSLELGDSALYFCASSKILGTEAFFGQGTRLTVV.

The V gene is TRBV27, the J gene TRBJ2-7; 12 positions match TRBD1. The CDR3 has 21 amino acids. V was pared by 1 base and J by 2 bases, with 18 bases of the junction left unmatched. Germline lookup yields CDR1 MNHEY and CDR2 SMNVEV (reference sequence). The CDR3 DNA follows: TGTGCCAGCAGTTTATTCCCCCCGGGACAGGGGGCGCGATCCGCCCCCTACGAGCAGTACTTC. This gives the protein CASSLFPPGQGARSAPYEQYF.

The chain links TRBV4-1 to TRBJ2-1, with unresolved D. V was trimmed by 6 bases and J by 0 bases, leaving 3 bases between them. There are 12 residues in the CDR3. Germline V gene lookup returns CDR1 MGHRA and CDR2 YSYEKL. The DNA of the CDR3 is TGCGCCAGCAGGGGCTCCTACAATGAGCAGTTCTTC. Translation: CASRGSYNEQFF.

V usage is TRBV7-6 and J usage is TRBJ2-1; the match to TRBD1 covers 9 bases. V lost 3 bases, J lost 3 bases, and 6 bases stayed unmatched. Per the germline V gene, CDR1 is SGHVS and CDR2 is FNYEAQ. The CDR3 has 16 amino acids. CDR3 region: CASSFGPGQGYNEQFF. Here the CDR3 DNA reads TGTGCCAGCAGCTTCGGTCCGGGACAGGGCTACAATGAGCAGTTCTTC.

This chain connects TRBV19 to TRBJ2-7; weak D call: TRBD2 (5 bases). Per the germline V gene, CDR1 is LNHDA and CDR2 is SQIVND (reference sequence). Trimming removed 3 bases at V and 6 bases at J, with 6 bases between. The CDR3 covers 11 residues. The CDR3 here is CASSIGVEQYF. DNA of the CDR3: TGTGCCAGTAGTATCGGGGTCGAGCAGTACTTC.

CDR3 region: CAWSENPPGPRESSYNEQFF. CDR3 nucleotide sequence: TGTGCCTGGAGCGAAAACCCGCCCGGTCCCAGGGAGAGCTCCTACAATGAGCAGTTCTTC. J is TRBJ2-1 and V is TRBV30, with D perhaps given as TRBD1 or TRBD2 (5 bases each). This CDR3 has 20 amino acids. Germline CDR1 and CDR2: GTSNPN and SVGIG (reference sequence). Trimming shortened V by 3 bases and J by 0 bases, and 27 bases separated the two germline ends.

The gene calls are TRBV7-2 and TRBJ2-3; 7 nucleotides agree with TRBD2. Losses at the gene ends were 2 bases for V and 3 bases for J; bases not matched to a gene: 2. This CDR3 has 14 amino acids. CDR1 and CDR2 from the germline V gene are SGHTA and FQGNSA. The CDR3 loop is CASSLNGRTDTQYF. The CDR3 DNA is TGTGCCAGCAGCTTAAACGGGAGGACAGATACGCAGTATTTT. Full variable domain (outside the CDR3, taken from reference TRBV7-2 and TRBJ2-3): GAGVSQSPSNKVTEKGKDVELRCDPISGHTALYWYRQSLGQGLEFLIYFQGNSAPDKSGLPSDRFSAERTGGSVSTLTIQRTQQEDSAVYLCASSLNGRTDTQYFGPGTRLTVL.

This sequence joins TRBV29-1 and TRBJ2-4, with D possibly being TRBD1 (5 bases). This CDR3 region has 13 residues. In germline, CDR1 is SQVTM, CDR2 ANQGSEA. V shed 5 bases and J shed 0 bases, with 8 bases lying between them. In DNA form, the CDR3 reads TGCAGCGTTCAGGGATTAGCCAAAAACATTCAGTACTTC. It codes for CSVQGLAKNIQYF. Full variable domain (remainder filled in from reference TRBV29-1 and TRBJ2-4): SAVISQKPSRDICQRGTSLTIQCQVDSQVTMMFWYRQQPGQSLTLIATANQGSEATYESGFVIDKFPISRPNLTFSTLTVSNMSPEDSSIYLCSVQGLAKNIQYFGAGTRLSVL.

This clone was counted a single time. The chain has TRBV28 and TRBJ2-7, with 10 bases that match TRBD2. The CDR3 loop spans 17 amino acids. Germline CDR1 is MDHEN and CDR2 is SYDVKM. The ends lost 7 bases at V and 2 bases at J; junction bases unmatched: 14. CDR3 DNA: TGTGCCAGCACCCCCGGGGGGCTAGCGGGAGTGCCCTACGAGCAGTACTTC. This gives the protein CASTPGGLAGVPYEQYF.